This T cell receptor beta chain was sequenced in a study of Ad26.COV2.S vaccination and SARS-CoV-2 variants. Study-wide findings and caveats: Possibly, TCR breadth and depth analyses underestimated total T cell responses. Individuals receiving vaccine had higher spike-specific TCR breadth than placebo recipients did.

Measured with immunoSEQ multiplex PCR; TCRdb has only the in-frame clones, and not every one. Of 350,000 to 400,000 clones listed, approximately 89% are singletons. Worth noting for this clone: Its antigen is not identified.

Indicated treatment: 15 to 20 received Ad26.COV2.S at low or high dose, single or two shots; about 5 received placebo; per-sample allocation not given. After the first vaccine or placebo injection, samples were drawn on day 63. Donation came from an adult in Boston who was aged 18-55 years. V shed 0 bases and J shed 5 bases, with 11 bases lying between them. Germline lookup yields CDR1 SGDLS and CDR2 YYNGEE. The length of the CDR3 is 15 residues. The genes are TRBV9 and TRBJ1-4, with D possibly being TRBD1 (6 bases). The sequence came from a person aged 18 to 59 who received the Ad26.COV2.S COVID-19 vaccine or a placebo. Sequenced here: peripheral blood, sampled in a trial of Ad26.COV2.S vaccine versus placebo. The CDR3 coding sequence is TGTGCCAGCAGCGTAGGCGGGCAGGGGAATGAAAAACTGTTTTTT. It specifies CASSVGGQGNEKLFF.